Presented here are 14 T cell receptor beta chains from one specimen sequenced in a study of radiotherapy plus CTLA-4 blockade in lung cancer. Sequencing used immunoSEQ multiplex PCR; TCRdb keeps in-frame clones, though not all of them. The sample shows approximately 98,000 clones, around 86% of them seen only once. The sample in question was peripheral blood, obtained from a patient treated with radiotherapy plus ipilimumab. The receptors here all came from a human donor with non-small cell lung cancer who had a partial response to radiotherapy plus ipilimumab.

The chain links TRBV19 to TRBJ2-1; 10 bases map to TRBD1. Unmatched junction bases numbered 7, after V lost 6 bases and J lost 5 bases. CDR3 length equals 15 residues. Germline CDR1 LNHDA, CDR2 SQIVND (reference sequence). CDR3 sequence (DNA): TGTGCCAGTAGCGACCGGGACAGGGGTGACAATGAGCAGTTCTTC. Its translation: CASSDRDRGDNEQFF. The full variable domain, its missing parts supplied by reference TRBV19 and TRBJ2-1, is DGGITQSPKYLFRKEGQNVTLSCEQNLNHDAMYWYRQDPGQGLRLIYYSQIVNDFQKGDIAEGYSVSREKKESFPLTVTSAQKNPTAFYLCASSDRDRGDNEQFFGPGTRLTVL.

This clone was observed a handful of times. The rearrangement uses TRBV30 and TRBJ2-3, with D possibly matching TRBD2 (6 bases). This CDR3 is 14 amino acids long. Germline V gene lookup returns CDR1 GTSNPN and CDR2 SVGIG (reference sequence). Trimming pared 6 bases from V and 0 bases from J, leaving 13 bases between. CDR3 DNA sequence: TGTGCCTGTGTTACGGGACTTAGCACAGATACGCAGTATTTT. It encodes CACVTGLSTDTQYF.

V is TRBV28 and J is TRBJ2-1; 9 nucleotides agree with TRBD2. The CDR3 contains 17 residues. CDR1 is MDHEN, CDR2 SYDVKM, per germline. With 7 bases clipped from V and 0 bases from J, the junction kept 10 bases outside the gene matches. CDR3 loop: CASTGGRALSSYNEQFF. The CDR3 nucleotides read TGTGCCAGCACCGGCGGGAGGGCCTTGAGCTCCTACAATGAGCAGTTCTTC.

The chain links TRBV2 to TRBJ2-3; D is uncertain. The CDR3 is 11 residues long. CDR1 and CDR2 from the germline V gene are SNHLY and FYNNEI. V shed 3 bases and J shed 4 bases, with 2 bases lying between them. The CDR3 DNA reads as TGTGCCAGCAGTGACTCAGATACGCAGTATTTT. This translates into CASSDSDTQYF.

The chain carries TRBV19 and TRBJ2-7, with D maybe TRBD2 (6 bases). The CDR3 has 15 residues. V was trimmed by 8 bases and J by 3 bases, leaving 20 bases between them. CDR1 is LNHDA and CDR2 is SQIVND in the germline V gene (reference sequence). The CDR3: CASSISGLARYEQYF. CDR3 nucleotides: TGTGCCAGTTCAATAAGCGGGCTAGCTCGCTACGAGCAGTACTTC.

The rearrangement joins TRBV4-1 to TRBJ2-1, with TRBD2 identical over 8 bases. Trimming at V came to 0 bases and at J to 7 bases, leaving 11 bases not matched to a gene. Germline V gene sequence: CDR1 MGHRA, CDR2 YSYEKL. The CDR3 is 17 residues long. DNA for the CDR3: TGCGCCAGCAGCCAAGATGGGACTAGTGATTTCAGGAATGAGCAGTTCTTC. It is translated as CASSQDGTSDFRNEQFF.

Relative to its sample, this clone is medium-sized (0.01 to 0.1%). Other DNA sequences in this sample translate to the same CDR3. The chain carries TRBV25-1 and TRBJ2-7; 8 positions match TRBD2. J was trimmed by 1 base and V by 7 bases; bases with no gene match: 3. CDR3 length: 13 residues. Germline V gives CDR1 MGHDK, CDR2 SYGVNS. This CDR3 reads CASKTSGSYEQYF. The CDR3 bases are TGTGCCAGCAAAACTAGCGGATCCTACGAGCAGTACTTC.

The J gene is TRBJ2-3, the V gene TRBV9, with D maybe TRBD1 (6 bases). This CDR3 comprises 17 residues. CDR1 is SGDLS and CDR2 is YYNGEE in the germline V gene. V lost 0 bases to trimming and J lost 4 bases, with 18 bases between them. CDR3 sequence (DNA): TGTGCCAGCAGCGTAGAGGTACAGGGATGGTCGGCAGATACGCAGTATTTT. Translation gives CASSVEVQGWSADTQYF.

The CDR3 DNA follows: TGTGCCAGCAGTTTGGCCGGGACTCAGGCCTACGAGCAGTACTTC. This gives the protein CASSLAGTQAYEQYF. The rearrangement joins TRBV27 to TRBJ2-5, with D possibly being TRBD2 (6 bases). Judging by the DNA end, TRBJ2-7 fits better; the J call may be wrong. From germline, CDR1 is MNHEY and CDR2 SMNVEV (reference sequence). This CDR3 has 15 residues.

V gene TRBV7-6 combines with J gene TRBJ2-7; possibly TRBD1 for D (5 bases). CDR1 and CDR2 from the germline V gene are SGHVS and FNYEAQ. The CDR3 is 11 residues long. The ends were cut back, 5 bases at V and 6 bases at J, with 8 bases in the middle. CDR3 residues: CASSRTLEQYF. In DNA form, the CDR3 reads TGTGCCAGCAGCAGGACACTCGAGCAGTACTTC.

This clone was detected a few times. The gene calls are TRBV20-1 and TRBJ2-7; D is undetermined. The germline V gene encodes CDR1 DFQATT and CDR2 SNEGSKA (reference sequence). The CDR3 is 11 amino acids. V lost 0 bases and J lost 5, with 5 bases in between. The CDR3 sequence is CSARDIHEQYF. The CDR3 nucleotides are TGCAGTGCTAGAGATATTCACGAGCAGTACTTC.

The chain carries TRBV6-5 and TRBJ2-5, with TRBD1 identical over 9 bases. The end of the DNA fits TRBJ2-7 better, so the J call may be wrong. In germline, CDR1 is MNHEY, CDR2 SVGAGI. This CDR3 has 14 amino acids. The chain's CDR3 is CASSLGQGPYEQYF. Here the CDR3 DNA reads TGTGCCAGCAGCCTGGGACAGGGACCCTACGAGCAGTACTTC.

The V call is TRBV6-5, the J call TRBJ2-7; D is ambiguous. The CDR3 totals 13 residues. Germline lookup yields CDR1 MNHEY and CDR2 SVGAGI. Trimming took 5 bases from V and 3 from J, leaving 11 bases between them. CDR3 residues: CASSPEPFYEQYF. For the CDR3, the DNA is TGTGCCAGCAGTCCTGAGCCTTTCTACGAGCAGTACTTC.

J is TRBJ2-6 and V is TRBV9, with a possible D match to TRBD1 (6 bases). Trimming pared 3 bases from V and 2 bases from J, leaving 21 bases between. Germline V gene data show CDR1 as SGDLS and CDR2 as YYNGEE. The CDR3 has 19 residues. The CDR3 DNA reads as TGTGCCAGCAGCGCTAGAGGAGGCAGGGGCAACCCTGGGGCCAACGTCCTGACTTTC. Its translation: CASSARGGRGNPGANVLTF.